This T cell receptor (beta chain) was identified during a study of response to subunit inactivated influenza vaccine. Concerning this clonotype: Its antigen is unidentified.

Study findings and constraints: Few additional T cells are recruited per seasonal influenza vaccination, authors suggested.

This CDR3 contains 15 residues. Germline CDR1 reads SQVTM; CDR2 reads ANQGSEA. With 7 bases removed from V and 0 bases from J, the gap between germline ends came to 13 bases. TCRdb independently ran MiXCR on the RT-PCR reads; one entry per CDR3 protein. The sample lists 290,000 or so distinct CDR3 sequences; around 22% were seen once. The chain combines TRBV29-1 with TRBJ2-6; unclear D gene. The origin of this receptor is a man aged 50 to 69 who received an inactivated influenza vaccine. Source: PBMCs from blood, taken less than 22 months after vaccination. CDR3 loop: CSATDGFSGANVLTF. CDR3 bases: TGCAGCGCGACGGACGGTTTCTCTGGGGCCAACGTCCTGACTTTC.